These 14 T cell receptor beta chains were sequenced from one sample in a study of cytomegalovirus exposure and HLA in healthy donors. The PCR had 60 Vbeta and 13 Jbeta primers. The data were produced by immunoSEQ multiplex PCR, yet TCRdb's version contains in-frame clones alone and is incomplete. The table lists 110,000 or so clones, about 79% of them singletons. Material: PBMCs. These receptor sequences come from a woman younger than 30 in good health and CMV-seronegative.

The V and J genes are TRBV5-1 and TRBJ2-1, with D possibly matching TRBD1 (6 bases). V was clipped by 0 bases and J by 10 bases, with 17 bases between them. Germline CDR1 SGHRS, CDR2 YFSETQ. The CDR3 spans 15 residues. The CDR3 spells CASSLVSSRRGEQFF. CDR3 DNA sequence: TGCGCCAGCAGCTTGGTCTCTAGCCGTAGGGGGGAGCAGTTCTTC.

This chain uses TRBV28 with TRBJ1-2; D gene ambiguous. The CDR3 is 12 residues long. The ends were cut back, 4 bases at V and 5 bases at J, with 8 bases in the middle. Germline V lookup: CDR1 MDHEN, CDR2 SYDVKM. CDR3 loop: CASSSPGYGYTF. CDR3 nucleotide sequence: TGTGCCAGCAGTTCCCCCGGGTATGGCTACACCTTC.

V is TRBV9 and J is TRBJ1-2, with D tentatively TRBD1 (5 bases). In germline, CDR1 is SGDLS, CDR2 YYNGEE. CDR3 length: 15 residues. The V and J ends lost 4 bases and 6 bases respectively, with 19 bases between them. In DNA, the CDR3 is TGTGCCAGCAGCTCCCAATCAGGGTTGGAGCATGGCTACACCTTC. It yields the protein CASSSQSGLEHGYTF. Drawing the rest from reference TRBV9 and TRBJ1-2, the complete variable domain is DSGVTQTPKHLITATGQRVTLRCSPRSGDLSVYWYQQSLDQGLQFLIQYYNGEERAKGNILERFSAQQFPDLHSELNLSSLELGDSALYFCASSSQSGLEHGYTFGSGTRLTVV.

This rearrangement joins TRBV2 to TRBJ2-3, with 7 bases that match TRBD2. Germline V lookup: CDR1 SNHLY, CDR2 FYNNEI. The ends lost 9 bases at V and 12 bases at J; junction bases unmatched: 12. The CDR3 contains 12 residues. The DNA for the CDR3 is TGTGCCAGTGGGGGGGTGGCACGGAGACAGTATTTT. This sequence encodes CASGGVARRQYF.

The CDR3 DNA reads as TGCGCCAGCAGCAGCCGGGACATGGGATTTTACACCGGGGAGCTGTTTTTT. Residues: CASSSRDMGFYTGELFF. The chain carries TRBV4-1 and TRBJ2-2; D is possibly TRBD1 (6 bases). The CDR3 runs 17 residues. The germline V gene encodes CDR1 MGHRA and CDR2 YSYEKL. V was clipped by 5 bases and J by 3 bases, with 19 bases between them.

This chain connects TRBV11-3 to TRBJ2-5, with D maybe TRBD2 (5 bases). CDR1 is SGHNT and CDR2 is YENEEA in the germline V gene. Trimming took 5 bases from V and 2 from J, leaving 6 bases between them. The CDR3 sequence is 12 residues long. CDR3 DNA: TGTGCCAGCAGCCCGGGGCAAGAGACCCAGTACTTC. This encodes CASSPGQETQYF. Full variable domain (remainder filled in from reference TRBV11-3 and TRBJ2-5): EAGVVQSPRYKIIEKKQPVAFWCNPISGHNTLYWYLQNLGQGPELLIRYENEEAVDDSQLPKDRFSAERLKGVDSTLKIQPAELGDSAVYLCASSPGQETQYFGPGTRLLVL.

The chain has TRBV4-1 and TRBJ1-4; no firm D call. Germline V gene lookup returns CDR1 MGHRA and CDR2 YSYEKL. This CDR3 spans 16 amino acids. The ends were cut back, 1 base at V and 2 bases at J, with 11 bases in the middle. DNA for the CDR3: TGCGCCAGCAGCCAAGGGAGAGGTGTCACTAATGAAAAACTGTTTTTT. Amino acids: CASSQGRGVTNEKLFF.

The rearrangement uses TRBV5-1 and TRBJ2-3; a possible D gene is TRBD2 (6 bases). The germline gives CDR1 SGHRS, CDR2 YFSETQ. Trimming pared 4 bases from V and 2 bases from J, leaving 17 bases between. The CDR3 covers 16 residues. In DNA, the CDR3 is TGCGCCAGCAGCCAAGAAGGTAGCGGAAACACAGATACGCAGTATTTT. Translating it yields CASSQEGSGNTDTQYF.

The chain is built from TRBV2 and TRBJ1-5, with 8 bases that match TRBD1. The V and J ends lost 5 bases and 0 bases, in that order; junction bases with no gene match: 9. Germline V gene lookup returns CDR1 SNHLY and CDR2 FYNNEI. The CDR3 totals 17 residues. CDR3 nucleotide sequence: TGTGCCAGCAGTCGATCACAGGGGGACCTTAGCAATCAGCCCCAGCATTTT. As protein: CASSRSQGDLSNQPQHF.

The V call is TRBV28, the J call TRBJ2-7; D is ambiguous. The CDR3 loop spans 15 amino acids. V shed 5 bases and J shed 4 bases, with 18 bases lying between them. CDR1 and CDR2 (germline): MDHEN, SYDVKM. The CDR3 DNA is TGTGCCAGCAGTGCTCCTCGCGGCGCCTTTTACGAGCAGTACTTC. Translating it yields CASSAPRGAFYEQYF. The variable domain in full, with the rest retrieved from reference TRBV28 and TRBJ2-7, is DVKVTQSSRYLVKRTGEKVFLECVQDMDHENMFWYRQDPGLGLRLIYFSYDVKMKEKGDIPEGYSVSREKKERFSLILESASTNQTSMYLCASSAPRGAFYEQYFGPGTRLTVT.

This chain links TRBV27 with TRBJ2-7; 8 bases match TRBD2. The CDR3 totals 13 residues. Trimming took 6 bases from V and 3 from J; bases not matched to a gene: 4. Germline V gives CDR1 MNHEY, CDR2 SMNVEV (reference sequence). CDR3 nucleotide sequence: TGTGCCAGCAGAATAAGCGGGAGCTACGAGCAGTACTTC. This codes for CASRISGSYEQYF.

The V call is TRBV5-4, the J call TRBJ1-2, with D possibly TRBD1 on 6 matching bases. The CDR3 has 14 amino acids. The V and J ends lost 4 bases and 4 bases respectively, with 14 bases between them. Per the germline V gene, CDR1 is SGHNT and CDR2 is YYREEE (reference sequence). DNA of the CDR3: TGTGCCAGCAGCCTAAAGGGGGGGGTCTATGGCTACACCTTC. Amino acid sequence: CASSLKGGVYGYTF.

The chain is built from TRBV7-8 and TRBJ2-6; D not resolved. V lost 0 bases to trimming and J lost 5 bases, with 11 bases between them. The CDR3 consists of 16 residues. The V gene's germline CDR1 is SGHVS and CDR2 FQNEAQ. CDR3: CASSLAPVYRANVLTF. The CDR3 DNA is TGTGCCAGCAGCTTAGCCCCAGTTTACAGGGCCAACGTCCTGACTTTC.

CDR3 nucleotide sequence: TGCGCCAGCAGCCCGGGACAGGGGACCTACAATGAGCAGTTCTTC. Translation gives CASSPGQGTYNEQFF. V usage is TRBV5-1 and J usage is TRBJ2-1; 10 bases fit TRBD1. The CDR3 sequence is 15 residues long. The germline V gene has CDR1 SGHRS and CDR2 YFSETQ. V lost 4 bases and J lost 2; bases outside the gene matches: 3. The whole variable domain, filled in from reference TRBV5-1 and TRBJ2-1, reads KAGVTQTPRYLIKTRGQQVTLSCSPISGHRSVSWYQQTPGQGLQFLFEYFSETQRNKGNFPGRFSGRQFSNSRSEMNVSTLELGDSALYLCASSPGQGTYNEQFFGPGTRLTVL.